These 2 T cell receptor beta chains share one sample of origin, sequenced in a study of shared T cell receptors in the human thymus. TCRdb's table, derived via immunoSEQ multiplex PCR, lists solely in-frame clones and lacks some. The data hold around 730,000 clones, with 70% to 90% observed a single time. A further study also used this sample, focusing on human thymus T cells.

Sequenced: thymocytes. The receptors derive from a girl under two years old with a congenital heart defect.

V and J are TRBV19 and TRBJ2-7, with TRBD1 as a possible D gene (5 bases). Germline lookup yields CDR1 LNHDA and CDR2 SQIVND (reference sequence). The CDR3 runs 14 residues. Trimming took off 9 bases at V and 11 bases at J, with 26 bases between the two ends. CDR3 sequence reads: CASRGTGYPLVEYF. CDR3 coding DNA: TGTGCCAGCCGAGGAACAGGTTATCCCCTGGTAGAGTACTTC.

The chain has TRBV15 and TRBJ1-1; maybe TRBD1 (6 bases). The germline V and J ends were trimmed by 5 bases and 0 bases, with 22 bases remaining between them. The CDR3 runs 18 residues. Germline-derived CDR1 and CDR2 are LNHNV and YYDKDF (reference sequence). The CDR3: CATSDTFGQRRLNTEAFF. The CDR3 DNA follows: TGTGCCACCAGCGATACTTTTGGACAGAGAAGGTTGAACACTGAAGCTTTCTTT.